This TCR beta chain was captured in a study of cytotoxic CD8 clonotypes in ibrutinib-treated CLL (dated by TCRdb to the early 2020s). For context, the study as a whole: The cohort was composed of about a dozen relapsed/refractory and approximately 14 treatment-naive patients; IGHV unmutated status was identified in roughly 17 patients. Every sample from remission and from progressive disease was obtained while the patients were still on ibrutinib. Samples averaged roughly 280,000 productive templates and 90,000 to 100,000 productive rearrangements. Responses were partial in roughly 24 patients and complete in 2; after median approximately 66 months follow-up, around 15 stayed in remission and approximately 12 progressed. Response samples were taken after a median of 12 months on treatment, ranging from about 6 to 36 months. Longitudinal samples were available for about 30% of the roughly 86 trial participants. Cryopreserved peripheral blood mononuclear cells were collected before treatment, at response, and at either disease progression or sustained remission. Findings and caveats that apply to the study as a whole: Sampling times were not matched between sustained-remission and progressing patients, and lymph node repertoires were not studied. Public clonotypes were rare and either shrank or stayed stable during treatment, and the rise in clonality at ibrutinib response reflected expansion of private clonotypes. Baseline clonality was found to be higher than that of age-matched healthy donors and was strongly correlated with circulating CD8+ T-cell counts. An increase in clonality was observed at ibrutinib response, with clonality remaining stable during sustained remission and falling back toward baseline at progression.

A MiSeq instrument was used for deep resolution sequencing, which targeted depths ranging from 1 in 1 million up to 1 in 200,000 T cells, with coverage averaging 10x for each clonotype. The immunoSEQ hsTCRB Kit was used to generate TCR beta libraries. The published analysis was carried out like this. The data were analyzed with ImmunoSEQ Analyzer and ImmunoSEQ Data Assistant, and V, D and J gene assignments followed IMGT definitions. Clonality was computed as one minus normalized Shannon entropy of productive rearrangement frequencies, ranging from 0 to 1. Public clonotype analysis was restricted to overrepresented clonotypes comprising at least 0.05% of each patient's repertoire. Some 14 age-matched healthy donor repertoires from immuneACCESS served as clonality controls. In its TCRdb copy, this immuneACCESS table keeps in-frame sequences only and misses some clones. Where compared with another copy, unresolved V genes explain less than half of these, and the others have no known cause. That table is the source of V, J and clone size, and D and trimming were worked out from the DNA. This sample comprises roughly 200,000 clones, about 75% of them detected only once. Together, the top ten hold about 6.2% of the sample.

Interpreted using the paper, the time point label stands for: about a year on ibrutinib. For TCR beta library preparation, 1.5 to 2.5 micrograms of genomic DNA was extracted from cryopreserved PBMCs. Longitudinal blood samples from CLL patients on ibrutinib monotherapy were analyzed using high-throughput TCR beta sequencing. Patients were enrolled in a phase 2 open-label single-center ibrutinib monotherapy trial. CDR1 LGHNA and CDR2 YNFKEQ were looked up in the germline V gene. The CDR3 runs 16 residues from the cysteine to the phenylalanine. Of the read, only the CDR3 DNA is kept; its 48 bases are in frame from base 1. Relative to germline, V is 0 bases shorter and J is 5 bases shorter, with 16 bases between their ends. Regarding this clone: Its target antigen remains unknown. Within one base of it there is no much larger clone, and no base qualities were kept.

The TCR comes from a human donor with chronic lymphocytic leukemia. This chain is built from TRBV4-2 and TRBJ2-5; the D gene cannot be named for sure. Sequencing was performed on PBMCs, taken after 12 months of ibrutinib treatment. The CDR3 is CASSQDHSATAETQYF. In nucleotides, the sequence is TGTGCCAGCAGCCAAGATCACTCGGCCACTGCGGAGACCCAGTACTTC.